The 16 T cell receptor beta chains below come from one sample, sequenced in a study of CD8 T cells in Susac syndrome. Random hexamers served to reverse transcribe roughly 0.5 to 1 ug RNA. TCRdb fed the immunoSEQ multiplex PCR reads into MiXCR, producing one record per CDR3 protein. Of approximately 190,000 distinct CDR3 sequences listed, just under 95% are singletons. Sequencing was carried out using CD8+ T cells from PBMCs. Receptors were obtained from a human donor with Susac syndrome.

The V and J genes are TRBV10-3 and TRBJ2-3; D remains ambiguous. The V gene lost 10 bases and the J gene lost 0 bases, with 8 bases spanning the gap. CDR3 length equals 12 residues. The germline V gene encodes CDR1 ENHRY and CDR2 SYGVKD. The CDR3 loop reads CATQTSTDTQYF. CDR3 DNA: TGTGCCACCCAGACAAGCACAGATACGCAGTATTTT.

The chain carries TRBV11-2 and TRBJ2-5; 7 bases align to TRBD1. After removal of 4 bases from V and 0 bases from J, the junction contained 5 bases not matched to a gene. Germline CDR1 and CDR2: SGHAT and FQNNGV. The CDR3 contains 15 residues. The CDR3 loop is CASSYRGSNQETQYF. For the CDR3, the DNA is TGTGCCAGCAGCTACAGGGGCTCGAACCAAGAGACCCAGTACTTC.

The J gene is TRBJ1-5, the V gene TRBV6-1; D is possibly TRBD1 (6 bases). The CDR3 spans 13 residues. Trimming left V 8 bases short and J 3 bases short, with 11 bases between. Per germline, CDR1 MNHNS and CDR2 SASEGT. CDR3 sequence: CASETGDNQPQHF. The CDR3 bases are TGTGCCAGCGAGACAGGAGACAATCAGCCCCAGCATTTT.

This CDR3 reads CSAPRVAGELFF. The DNA for the CDR3 is TGCAGTGCACCCCGGGTGGCCGGGGAGCTGTTTTTT. The rearrangement links TRBV20-1 to TRBJ2-2, with D uncertain. Trimming removed 6 bases from V and 6 bases from J, with 11 bases in between. Germline V gives CDR1 DFQATT, CDR2 SNEGSKA (reference sequence). The CDR3 consists of 12 residues.

The genes are TRBV6-1 and TRBJ1-5; TRBD1 matches at 8 bases. The trim removed 6 bases at V and 1 base at J, leaving 8 bases unmatched. The CDR3 has 16 amino acids. Germline lookup yields CDR1 MNHNS and CDR2 SASEGT. The CDR3 DNA reads as TGTGCCAGCAGCCCAAGGACAGGGATCAGCAATCAGCCCCAGCATTTT. It encodes CASSPRTGISNQPQHF.

The chain joins TRBV4-1 to TRBJ1-2; D unresolved. Germline values: CDR1 MGHRA, CDR2 YSYEKL. The CDR3 has 14 amino acids. V dropped 3 bases and J dropped 7 bases, with 15 bases sitting between them. CDR3 region: CASSQAQGRSGYTF. In nucleotides, the CDR3 is TGCGCCAGCAGCCAGGCCCAAGGGCGTAGTGGCTACACCTTC.

The V call is TRBV7-6, the J call TRBJ1-1; D gene unclear. CDR3 size: 13 residues. V lost 5 bases and J 3 bases, leaving 10 bases between the germline ends. Germline values: CDR1 SGHVS, CDR2 FNYEAQ. The CDR3, as DNA: TGTGCCAGCAGCCTGCCGGGAGACACTGAAGCTTTCTTT. It encodes CASSLPGDTEAFF.

The chain has TRBV9 and TRBJ1-2; unclear D gene. The CDR3 covers 15 residues. V was pared by 0 bases and J by 2 bases, with 11 bases between. Germline CDR1 SGDLS, CDR2 YYNGEE. The CDR3 region has the DNA TGTGCCAGCAGCGTAGATCCGGGTTTGAACTATGGCTACACCTTC. It codes for CASSVDPGLNYGYTF. Filled out from reference TRBV9 and TRBJ1-2, the complete variable domain reads DSGVTQTPKHLITATGQRVTLRCSPRSGDLSVYWYQQSLDQGLQFLIQYYNGEERAKGNILERFSAQQFPDLHSELNLSSLELGDSALYFCASSVDPGLNYGYTFGSGTRLTVV.

The chain links TRBV12-3 or TRBV12-4 to TRBJ1-1; D is undetermined. The CDR3 consists of 13 residues. Trimming took off 6 bases at V and 6 bases at J, with 14 bases between the two ends. The chain's CDR3 is CASSSTPTAEAFF. DNA of the CDR3: TGTGCCAGCAGCTCCACACCTACCGCTGAAGCTTTCTTT.

The chain links TRBV27 to TRBJ2-1; D not resolved. The germline V and J ends were trimmed by 4 bases and 5 bases, with 12 bases remaining between them. Germline V CDR1 and CDR2: MNHEY, SMNVEV (reference sequence). CDR3 length equals 14 residues. CDR3 sequence (DNA): TGTGCCAGCAGTTCGGAGTTGTCGGACAATGAGCAGTTCTTC. It translates to CASSSELSDNEQFF.

This clonotype was seen only once. This chain connects TRBV3-1 to TRBJ1-3, with TRBD1 as a possible D gene (5 bases). Germline CDR1 is LGHDT and CDR2 is YNNKEL (reference sequence). This CDR3 has 14 residues. The V and J ends lost 5 bases and 3 bases respectively, with 11 bases between them. CDR3 nucleotide sequence: TGTGCCAGCAGCTATGGGGGTTTTGGAAACACCATATATTTT. Translated, it gives CASSYGGFGNTIYF.

The chain joins TRBV30 to TRBJ2-2; D gene unclear. Germline CDR1 is GTSNPN and CDR2 is SVGIG (reference sequence). CDR3 length: 13 amino acids. The V gene lost 1 base and the J gene lost 2 bases, with 5 bases spanning the gap. The CDR3 reads CAWSDPNTGELFF. CDR3 DNA: TGTGCCTGGAGTGACCCCAACACCGGGGAGCTGTTTTTT.

The chain recombines TRBV3-1 with TRBJ2-7; D is uncertain. Germline V CDR1 and CDR2: LGHDT, YNNKEL (reference sequence). With 1 base removed from V and 7 bases from J, the gap between germline ends came to 11 bases. The CDR3 spans 13 residues. CDR3 in amino acids: CASSQGLRAEQYF. CDR3 DNA sequence: TGTGCCAGCAGCCAAGGACTTAGGGCTGAGCAGTACTTC.

The gene calls are TRBV27 and TRBJ1-5; D is unclear. Germline assignment: CDR1 MNHEY and CDR2 SMNVEV (reference sequence). Trimming took off 3 bases at V and 0 bases at J, with 9 bases between the two ends. The CDR3 runs 15 residues. The CDR3 nucleotides read TGTGCCAGCAGTTTGGAGGGATATAGCAATCAGCCCCAGCATTTT. Protein sequence: CASSLEGYSNQPQHF.

The gene calls are TRBV2 and TRBJ2-5, with D uncertain. This CDR3 comprises 12 residues. Per the germline V gene, CDR1 is SNHLY and CDR2 is FYNNEI. V lost 8 bases and J 1 base, leaving 8 bases between the germline ends. This CDR3 is CASYYLQETQYF. DNA for the CDR3: TGTGCCAGCTATTATCTCCAAGAGACCCAGTACTTC.

The gene calls are TRBV4-1 and TRBJ2-5, with D uncertain. V shed 1 base and J shed 3 bases, with 12 bases lying between them. The CDR3 extends over 15 amino acids. Germline assignment: CDR1 MGHRA and CDR2 YSYEKL. Written as DNA, the CDR3 is TGCGCCAGCAGCCAAGGAGCTAGTACAAAAGAGACCCAGTACTTC. Its translation: CASSQGASTKETQYF.